The 28 T cell receptor beta chains presented below share a single source sample, sequenced in a study of Tregs in tolerant kidney transplant recipients. The assay was immunoSEQ multiplex PCR, and TCRdb's table has in-frame clones only and misses some. This repertoire shows fewer than 2,000 clones, approximately 40% found once; its top ten account for about 25%. Their antigens are not known. Sequencing was performed on Tregs from blood cultured with allogeneic cells. These receptor sequences come from a human patient who received a combined kidney and bone marrow transplant. A subset of T cells may come from the graft donor.

Note on this clone: A read error may be the cause here, since a much bigger clone is one base away. The chain has TRBV19 and TRBJ1-5; tentative D call: TRBD1 (5 bases). This CDR3 comprises 14 residues. Trimming cost V 8 bases and J 4 bases, with 15 bases left between them. Germline V CDR1 and CDR2: LNHDA, SQIVND (reference sequence). CDR3 residues: CASAGGHLNQPQHF. CDR3 sequence (DNA): TGTGCCAGTGCAGGCGGACACTTAAATCAGCCCCAGCATTTT.

This clone is large in the sample. The V call is TRBV11-2, the J call TRBJ1-1; TRBD1 agrees at 7 bases. The CDR3 runs 14 residues. The germline gives CDR1 SGHAT, CDR2 FQNNGV. V lost 5 bases, J lost 4 bases, and 7 bases stayed unmatched. The CDR3 loop reads CASSEPRGATEAFF. CDR3 DNA sequence: TGTGCCAGCAGCGAACCCAGGGGGGCCACTGAAGCTTTCTTT.

As concerns this clone: A much larger clone sits a single nucleotide away, making a read error possible. The chain links TRBV5-6 to TRBJ2-1, with a possible D match to TRBD2 (6 bases). Trimming stripped 3 bases from V and 7 bases from J, with 8 bases between. The germline V gene encodes CDR1 SGHDT and CDR2 YYEEEE. The CDR3 has 12 amino acids. CDR3 sequence reads: CASSYRGNEQFF. The CDR3 nucleotides read TGTGCCAGCAGCTACCGGGGGAATGAGCAGTTCTTC. Looking up the rest from reference TRBV5-6 and TRBJ2-1 gives the full variable domain: DAGVTQSPTHLIKTRGQQVTLRCSPKSGHDTVSWYQQALGQGPQFIFQYYEEEERQRGNFPDRFSGHQFPNYSSELNVNALLLGDSALYLCASSYRGNEQFFGPGTRLTVL.

This clone rates as large. The V gene is TRBV5-5, the J gene TRBJ2-3; TRBD1 is a possible D gene (6 bases). The V end lost 4 bases, the J end lost 2 bases, and 14 bases lay between the germline ends. The CDR3 has 15 residues. Germline assignment: CDR1 SGHKS and CDR2 YYEKEE (reference sequence). Written as DNA, the CDR3 is TGTGCCAGCAGCCCGCCCGGGACACACACAGATACGCAGTATTTT. Its protein product is CASSPPGTHTDTQYF.

This clone was recorded a few times. The chain has TRBV5-6 and TRBJ2-5, with D possibly TRBD1 on 7 matching bases. There are 16 residues in the CDR3. V lost 3 bases to trimming and J lost 4 bases, with 19 bases between them. CDR1 is SGHDT and CDR2 is YYEEEE in the germline V gene. The CDR3 sequence is CASSSYAGTAGETQYF. The CDR3 DNA is TGTGCCAGCAGCTCTTATGCCGGGACAGCGGGAGAGACCCAGTACTTC.

The rearrangement uses TRBV7-7 and TRBJ1-2; no firm D call. CDR1 and CDR2 from the germline V gene are SSHAT and FNYEAQ (reference sequence). The CDR3 is made up of 14 amino acids. The ends were cut back, 4 bases at V and 3 bases at J, with 12 bases in the middle. The CDR3 loop is CASSYSPWYYGYTF. The CDR3, as DNA: TGTGCCAGCAGCTACAGTCCCTGGTACTATGGCTACACCTTC.

This clone has just a few counts. The V call is TRBV5-1, the J call TRBJ2-7; D not resolved. Germline V gene data show CDR1 as SGHRS and CDR2 as YFSETQ. The V gene lost 5 bases and the J gene lost 3 bases, with 12 bases spanning the gap. The CDR3 is 13 amino acids. The CDR3 is CASRLDLGYEQYF. CDR3 nucleotide sequence: TGCGCCAGCAGACTGGACCTTGGCTACGAGCAGTACTTC.

This chain uses TRBV10-3 with TRBJ2-7, with 11 bases fitting TRBD2. This CDR3 has 18 residues. V lost 0 bases, J lost 3 bases, and 10 bases stayed unmatched. Germline-derived CDR1 and CDR2 are ENHRY and SYGVKD. This CDR3 is CAISESSGGTSGIYEQYF. The CDR3, as DNA: TGTGCCATCAGTGAGTCTTCGGGTGGGACTAGCGGCATCTACGAGCAGTACTTC.

This clone was seen a few times. CDR3 DNA: TGTGCCAGCAATATCGGGACTCCGAGCTCCTACGAGCAGTACTTC. This encodes CASNIGTPSSYEQYF. The genes are TRBV6-1 and TRBJ2-7; tentatively, D is TRBD2 (6 bases). CDR1 and CDR2 from the germline V gene are MNHNS and SASEGT. The CDR3 has 15 residues. Trimming pared 7 bases from V and 0 bases from J, leaving 16 bases between.

V is TRBV5-4 and J is TRBJ2-3; possible D gene TRBD1, 6 bases. Trimming shortened V by 4 bases and J by 2 bases, and 14 bases separated the two germline ends. The CDR3 length is 15 residues. CDR1 and CDR2 from the germline V gene are SGHNT and YYREEE (reference sequence). The CDR3 coding sequence is TGTGCCAGCAGCCCGCCCGGGACACACACAGATACGCAGTATTTT. This translates into CASSPPGTHTDTQYF.

Remarks on this clone: A read error is the likely source, as a far larger clone sits one nucleotide away. V is TRBV5-1 and J is TRBJ2-7; D not resolved. This CDR3 has 15 amino acids. The V gene's germline CDR1 is SGHRS and CDR2 YFSETQ. Here the CDR3 DNA reads TGCGGCAGCAGCTTGTTAGGACCTATCTCCTACGAGCAGTACTTC. As protein: CGSSLLGPISYEQYF.

Judged by abundance, this clone is large. V usage is TRBV5-1 and J usage is TRBJ2-7; D gene uncertain. The CDR3 has 15 amino acids. V dropped 1 base and J dropped 0 bases, with 11 bases sitting between them. The germline CDR1 and CDR2 sequences are SGHRS and YFSETQ. This chain's CDR3 is CASSLLGPISYEQYF. The CDR3, as DNA: TGCGCCAGCAGCTTGTTAGGACCTATCTCCTACGAGCAGTACTTC.

This clone has more than one count but fewer than ten. V usage is TRBV11-2 and J usage is TRBJ1-2; D remains ambiguous. Germline CDR1 SGHAT, CDR2 FQNNGV. The CDR3 covers 16 residues. V lost 5 bases to trimming and J lost 5 bases, with 21 bases between them. CDR3 amino acids: CASSQEFVSGSYGYTF. The CDR3 coding sequence is TGTGCCAGCAGCCAAGAGTTCGTATCAGGATCTTATGGCTACACCTTC.

Points on this clone: This is likely an artifact of a read error, given a far larger clone one base away. V gene TRBV5-1 combines with J gene TRBJ2-3; 11 bases agree with TRBD2. This CDR3 is built from 17 residues. V shed 3 bases, J shed 1 base, and the junction held 7 bases outside the gene matches. CDR1 and CDR2 from the germline V gene are SGHRS and YFSETQ. CDR3 DNA: TGCGCCAGCAGCTCTTACGGACTAGCGGGCGGCACAGATACGCAGTATTTT. Translating gives CASSSYGLAGGTDTQYF.

Turning to this clone: The junction and the germline gene differ at one end; a read error may be behind it. The genes are TRBV10-3 and TRBJ1-2, with unresolved D. Germline CDR1 ENHRY, CDR2 SYGVKD. The CDR3 spans 11 residues. Here the CDR3 DNA reads TGTGCCAGCAGTGAGGGTTATGGCTACACCTTC. This encodes CASSEGYGYTF.

The J gene is TRBJ1-1, the V gene TRBV10-2; D is perhaps TRBD1 (6 bases). The CDR3 runs 13 residues. Trimming pared 3 bases from V and 5 bases from J, leaving 10 bases between. Germline CDR1 and CDR2: WSHSY and SAAADI. CDR3 in amino acids: CASSDQGRTEAFF. The DNA of the CDR3 is TGCGCCAGCAGTGACCAGGGGCGGACTGAAGCTTTCTTT.

With respect to this clone: A far larger clone is one base from this, pointing to a likely read error. This rearrangement joins TRBV11-1 to TRBJ2-2; D gene ambiguous. Trimming cost V 5 bases and J 0 bases, with 22 bases left between them. Germline lookup yields CDR1 SGHAT and CDR2 FQDESV (reference sequence). This CDR3 has 19 amino acids. The CDR3 DNA reads TGTGCCAGCAGCGGGGTACCTATTATACTGTTCGCGAACACCGGGGAGCTGTTTTTT. Translation gives CASSGVPIILFANTGELFF.

This clone was counted a few times. A far larger clone is just one base off, so this is likely a read error. The chain joins TRBV4-3 to TRBJ2-2; the D gene is possibly TRBD2 (5 bases). The V gene's germline CDR1 is LGHNA and CDR2 YSLEER. Trimming took 3 bases from V and 3 from J, leaving 17 bases between them. CDR3 length equals 17 residues. CDR3 sequence (DNA): TGCGCCAGCAGCCACAGGTCGGGCGGGTTGTACACCGGGGAGCTGTTTTTT. As protein: CASSHRSGGLYTGELFF.

This chain links TRBV19 with TRBJ2-3, with D perhaps TRBD1 (5 bases). V was clipped by 3 bases and J by 0 bases, with 13 bases between them. CDR1 is LNHDA, CDR2 SQIVND, per germline (reference sequence). This CDR3 comprises 16 residues. In nucleotides, the CDR3 is TGTGCCAGTAGTATGGATAGGGGTATGAGCACAGATACGCAGTATTTT. This translates into CASSMDRGMSTDTQYF.

The rearrangement joins TRBV5-1 to TRBJ2-5, with 11 bases lining up with TRBD1. Germline-derived CDR1 and CDR2 are SGHRS and YFSETQ. V was clipped by 4 bases and J by 0 bases; unmatched bases: 2. There are 15 residues in the CDR3. CDR3 loop: CASSTGQGDQETQYF. CDR3 bases: TGCGCCAGCAGCACGGGACAGGGGGACCAAGAGACCCAGTACTTC.

This clone was detected only a few times. The chain is built from TRBV11-2 and TRBJ2-7, with D possibly TRBD2 on 5 matching bases. Germline loops: CDR1 SGHAT, CDR2 FQNNGV. The CDR3 has 15 residues. Trimming left V 1 base short and J 3 bases short, with 13 bases between. The CDR3 coding sequence is TGTGCCAGCAGCTTAGGGGGAGCTAGTCTCTACGAGCAGTACTTC. Amino acids: CASSLGGASLYEQYF. The variable domain in full, with the rest retrieved from reference TRBV11-2 and TRBJ2-7, is EAGVAQSPRYKIIEKRQSVAFWCNPISGHATLYWYQQILGQGPKLLIQFQNNGVVDDSQLPKDRFSAERLKGVDSTLKIQPAKLEDSAVYLCASSLGGASLYEQYFGPGTRLTVT.

This clone is categorized as medium-sized (0.01 to 0.1%). The CDR3: CASSEDGSGGYTF. CDR3 DNA: TGTGCCAGCAGTGAGGACGGGTCTGGAGGCTACACCTTC. V usage is TRBV2 and J usage is TRBJ1-2; D gene uncertain. The CDR3 is made up of 13 amino acids. Trimming removed 3 bases at V and 8 bases at J, with 13 bases between. Germline V gene data show CDR1 as SNHLY and CDR2 as FYNNEI. Using reference TRBV2 and TRBJ1-2 for the parts outside the CDR3, the full variable domain is EPEVTQTPSHQVTQMGQEVILRCVPISNHLYFYWYRQILGQKVEFLVSFYNNEISEKSEIFDDQFSVERPDGSNFTLKIRSTKLEDSAMYFCASSEDGSGGYTFGSGTRLTVV.

This chain links TRBV19 with TRBJ2-6, with 9 bases identical to TRBD2. Germline loops: CDR1 LNHDA, CDR2 SQIVND (reference sequence). V lost 4 bases to trimming and J lost 2 bases; unmatched junction nucleotides: 6. This CDR3 spans 17 amino acids. This CDR3 is CASSSQLAGAGANVLTF. DNA of the CDR3: TGTGCCAGTAGTAGCCAGTTAGCGGGAGCTGGGGCCAACGTCCTGACTTTC.

This clone was seen once. In the same sample, other DNA sequences code for this CDR3. V and J are TRBV7-2 and TRBJ2-5; D is ambiguous. V was clipped by 8 bases and J by 3 bases, with 16 bases between them. Germline CDR1 is SGHTA and CDR2 is FQGNSA. This CDR3 comprises 14 residues. CDR3: CASAQWAGEETQYF. The CDR3 DNA is TGTGCCAGCGCCCAATGGGCAGGAGAAGAGACCCAGTACTTC.

The chain employs TRBV5-1 and TRBJ2-2; the D gene is possibly TRBD1 (6 bases). Germline CDR1 is SGHRS and CDR2 is YFSETQ. This CDR3 contains 16 residues. The V gene lost 6 bases and the J gene lost 1 base, with 16 bases spanning the gap. CDR3 DNA sequence: TGCGCCAGCAAATGGACAGCTCGGGAGAACACCGGGGAGCTGTTTTTT. Amino acid sequence: CASKWTARENTGELFF.

The chain joins TRBV6-6 to TRBJ2-5; 7 bases match TRBD1. The DNA end is more similar to TRBJ2-7, so the J call may be wrong. CDR3 size: 15 residues. Germline CDR1 MNHNY, CDR2 SVGAGI (reference sequence). CDR3 bases: TGTGCCAGCAGTCAACCCCGGACAGGCTCCTACGAGCAGTACTTC. It is translated as CASSQPRTGSYEQYF.

This clone was observed a handful of times. This chain joins TRBV5-5 and TRBJ2-3, with a possible D match to TRBD2 (6 bases). Trimming took 4 bases from V and 1 from J, leaving 16 bases between them. Germline CDR1 SGHKS, CDR2 YYEKEE (reference sequence). This CDR3 is 16 amino acids long. The CDR3 coding sequence is TGTGCCAGCAGCCGGGAGTTGGTTCAGGGCACAGATACGCAGTATTTT. Its translation is CASSRELVQGTDTQYF.

In the case of this clone: The likely explanation is a read error, given a far larger clone one base away. The V gene is TRBV15, the J gene TRBJ1-2; D unclear. Germline V gene lookup returns CDR1 LNHNV and CDR2 YYDKDF (reference sequence). CDR3 length equals 13 residues. CDR3 bases: TGTTCCACCAGCAGTCTTACAAACTATGGCTACACCTTC. This codes for CSTSSLTNYGYTF. Filled out from reference TRBV15 and TRBJ1-2, the complete variable domain reads DAMVIQNPRYQVTQFGKPVTLSCSQTLNHNVMYWYQQKSSQAPKLLFHYYDKDFNNEADTPDNFQSRRPNTSFCFLDIRSPGLGDTAMYLCSTSSLTNYGYTFGSGTRLTVV.